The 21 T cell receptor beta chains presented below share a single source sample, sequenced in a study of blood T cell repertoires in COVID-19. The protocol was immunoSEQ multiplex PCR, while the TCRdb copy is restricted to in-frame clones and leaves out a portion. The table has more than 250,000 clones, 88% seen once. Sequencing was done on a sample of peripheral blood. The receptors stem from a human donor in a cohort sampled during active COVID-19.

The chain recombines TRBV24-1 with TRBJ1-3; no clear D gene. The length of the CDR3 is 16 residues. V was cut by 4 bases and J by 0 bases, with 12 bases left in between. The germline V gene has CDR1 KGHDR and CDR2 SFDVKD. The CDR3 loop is CATSDGVGSSGNTIYF. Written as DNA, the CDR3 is TGTGCCACCAGTGACGGCGTCGGGAGCTCTGGAAACACCATATATTTT.

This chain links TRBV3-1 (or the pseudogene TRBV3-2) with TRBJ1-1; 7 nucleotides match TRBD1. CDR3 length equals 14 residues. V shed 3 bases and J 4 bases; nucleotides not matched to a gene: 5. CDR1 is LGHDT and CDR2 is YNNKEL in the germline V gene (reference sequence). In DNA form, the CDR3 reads TGTGCCAGCAGCCAGACAGGGCGAAGCACTGAAGCTTTCTTT. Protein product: CASSQTGRSTEAFF.

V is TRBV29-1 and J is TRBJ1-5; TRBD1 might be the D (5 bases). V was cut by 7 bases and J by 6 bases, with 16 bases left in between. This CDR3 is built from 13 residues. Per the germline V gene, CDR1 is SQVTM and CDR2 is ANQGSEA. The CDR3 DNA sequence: TGCAGCGAGGCGGGGAAGGGGAGTCAGCCCCAGCATTTT. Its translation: CSEAGKGSQPQHF.

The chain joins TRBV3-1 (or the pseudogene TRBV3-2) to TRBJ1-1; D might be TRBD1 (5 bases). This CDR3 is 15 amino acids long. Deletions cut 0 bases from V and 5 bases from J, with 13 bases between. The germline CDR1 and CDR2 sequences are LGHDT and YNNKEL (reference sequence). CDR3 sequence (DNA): TGTGCCAGCAGCCAAGACGGCTTCCGGGGGACTGAAGCTTTCTTT. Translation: CASSQDGFRGTEAFF.

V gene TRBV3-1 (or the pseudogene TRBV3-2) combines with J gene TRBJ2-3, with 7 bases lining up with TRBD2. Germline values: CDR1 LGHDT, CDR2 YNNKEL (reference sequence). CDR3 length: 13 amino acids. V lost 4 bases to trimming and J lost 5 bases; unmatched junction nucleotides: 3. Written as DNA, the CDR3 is TGTGCCAGCAGCCCCTGGGGGGGAGATACGCAGTATTTT. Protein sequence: CASSPWGGDTQYF.

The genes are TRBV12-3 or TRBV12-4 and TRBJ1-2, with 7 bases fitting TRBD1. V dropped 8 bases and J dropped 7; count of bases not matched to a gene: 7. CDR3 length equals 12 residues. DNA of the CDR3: TGTGCCAGCCGGAGGGGGCGCGCTGGCTACACCTTC. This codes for CASRRGRAGYTF.

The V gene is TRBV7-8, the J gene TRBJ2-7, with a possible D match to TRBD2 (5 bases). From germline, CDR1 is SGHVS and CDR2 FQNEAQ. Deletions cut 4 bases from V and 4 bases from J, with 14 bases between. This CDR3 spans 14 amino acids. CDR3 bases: TGTGCCAGCAGCTCGTCGGGTATAGCGTACGAGCAGTACTTC. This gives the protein CASSSSGIAYEQYF.

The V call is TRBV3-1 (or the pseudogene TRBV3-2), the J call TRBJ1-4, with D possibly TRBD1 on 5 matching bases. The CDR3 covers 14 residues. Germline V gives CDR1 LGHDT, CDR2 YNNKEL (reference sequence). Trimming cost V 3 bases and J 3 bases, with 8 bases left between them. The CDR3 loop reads CASSQGGANEKLFF. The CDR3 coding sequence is TGTGCCAGCAGCCAGGGAGGGGCTAATGAAAAACTGTTTTTT.

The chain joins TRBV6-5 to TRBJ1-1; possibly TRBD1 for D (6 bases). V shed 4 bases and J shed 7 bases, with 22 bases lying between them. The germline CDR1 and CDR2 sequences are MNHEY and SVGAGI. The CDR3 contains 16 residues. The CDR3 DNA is TGTGCCAGCAGTTCGGCGGTTACGGGGGGCCGCGGTGAAGCTTTCTTT. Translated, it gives CASSSAVTGGRGEAFF.

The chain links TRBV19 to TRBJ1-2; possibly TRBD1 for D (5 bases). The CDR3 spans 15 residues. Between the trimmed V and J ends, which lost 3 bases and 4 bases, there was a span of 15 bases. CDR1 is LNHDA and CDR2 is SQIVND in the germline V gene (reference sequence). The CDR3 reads CASSIPRDSLYGYTF. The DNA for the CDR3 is TGTGCCAGTAGTATCCCTCGCGACAGCCTCTATGGCTACACCTTC. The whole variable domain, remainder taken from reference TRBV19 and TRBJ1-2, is DGGITQSPKYLFRKEGQNVTLSCEQNLNHDAMYWYRQDPGQGLRLIYYSQIVNDFQKGDIAEGYSVSREKKESFPLTVTSAQKNPTAFYLCASSIPRDSLYGYTFGSGTRLTVV.

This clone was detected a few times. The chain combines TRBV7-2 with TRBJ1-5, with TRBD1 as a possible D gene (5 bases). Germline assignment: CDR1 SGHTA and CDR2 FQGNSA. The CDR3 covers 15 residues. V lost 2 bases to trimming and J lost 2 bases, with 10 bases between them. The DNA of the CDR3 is TGTGCCAGCAGCTTAAGGCTAGGGGGCAATCAGCCCCAGCATTTT. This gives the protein CASSLRLGGNQPQHF. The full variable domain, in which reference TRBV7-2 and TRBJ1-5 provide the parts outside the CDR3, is GAGVSQSPSNKVTEKGKDVELRCDPISGHTALYWYRQSLGQGLEFLIYFQGNSAPDKSGLPSDRFSAERTGGSVSTLTIQRTQQEDSAVYLCASSLRLGGNQPQHFGDGTRLSIL.

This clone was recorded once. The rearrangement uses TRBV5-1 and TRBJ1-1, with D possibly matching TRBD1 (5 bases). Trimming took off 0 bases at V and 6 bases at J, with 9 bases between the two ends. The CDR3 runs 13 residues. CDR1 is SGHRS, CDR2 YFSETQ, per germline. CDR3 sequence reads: CASSLVGVAEAFF. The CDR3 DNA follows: TGCGCCAGCAGCTTGGTAGGGGTCGCTGAAGCTTTCTTT. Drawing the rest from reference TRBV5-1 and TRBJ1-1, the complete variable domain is KAGVTQTPRYLIKTRGQQVTLSCSPISGHRSVSWYQQTPGQGLQFLFEYFSETQRNKGNFPGRFSGRQFSNSRSEMNVSTLELGDSALYLCASSLVGVAEAFFGQGTRLTVV.

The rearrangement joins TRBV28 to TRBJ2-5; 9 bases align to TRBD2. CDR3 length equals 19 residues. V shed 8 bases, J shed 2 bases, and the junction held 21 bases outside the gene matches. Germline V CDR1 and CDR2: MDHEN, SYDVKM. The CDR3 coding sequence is TGTGCCAGCGCTTCGTCCTTTAGCGGGAGAGGGGGCCGACAAGAGACCCAGTACTTC. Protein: CASASSFSGRGGRQETQYF.

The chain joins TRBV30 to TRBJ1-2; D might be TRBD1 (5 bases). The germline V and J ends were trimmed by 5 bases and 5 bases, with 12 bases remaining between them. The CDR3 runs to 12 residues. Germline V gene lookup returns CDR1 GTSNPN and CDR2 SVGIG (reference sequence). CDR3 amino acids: CAWERGWYGYTF. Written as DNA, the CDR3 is TGTGCCTGGGAACGGGGGTGGTATGGCTACACCTTC.

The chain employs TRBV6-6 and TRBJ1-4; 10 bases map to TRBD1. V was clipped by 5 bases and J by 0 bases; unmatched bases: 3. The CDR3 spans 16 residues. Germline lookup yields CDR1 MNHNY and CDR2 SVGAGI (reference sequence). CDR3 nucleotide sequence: TGTGCCAGCAGTAGACAGGGGGCGGCAACTAATGAAAAACTGTTTTTT. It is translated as CASSRQGAATNEKLFF.

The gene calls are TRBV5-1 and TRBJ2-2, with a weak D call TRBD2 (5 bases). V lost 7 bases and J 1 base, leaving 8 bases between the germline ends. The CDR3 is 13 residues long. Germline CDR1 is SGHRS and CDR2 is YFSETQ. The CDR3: CASLLENTGELFF. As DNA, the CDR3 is TGCGCCAGCCTACTAGAGAACACCGGGGAGCTGTTTTTT.

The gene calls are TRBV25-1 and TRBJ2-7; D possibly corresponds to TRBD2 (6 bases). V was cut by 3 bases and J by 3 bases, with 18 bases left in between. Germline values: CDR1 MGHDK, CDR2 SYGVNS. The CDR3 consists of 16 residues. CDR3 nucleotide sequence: TGTGCCAGCAGTGATTTGGGCCCGGGTAGCGGCTACGAGCAGTACTTC. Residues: CASSDLGPGSGYEQYF.

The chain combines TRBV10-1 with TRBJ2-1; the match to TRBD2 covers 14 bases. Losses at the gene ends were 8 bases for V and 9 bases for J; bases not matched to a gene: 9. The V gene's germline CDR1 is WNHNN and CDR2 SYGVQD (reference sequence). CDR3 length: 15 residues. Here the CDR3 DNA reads TGCGCCAGCTTGACTAGCGGGAGGGCCCCCGGTGAGCAGTTCTTC. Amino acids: CASLTSGRAPGEQFF.

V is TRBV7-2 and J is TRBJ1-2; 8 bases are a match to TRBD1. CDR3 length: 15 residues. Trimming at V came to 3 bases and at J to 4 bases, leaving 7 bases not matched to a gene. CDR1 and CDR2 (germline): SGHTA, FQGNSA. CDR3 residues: CASSFGQGPSYGYTF. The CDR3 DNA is TGTGCCAGCAGCTTTGGACAGGGACCCTCCTATGGCTACACCTTC. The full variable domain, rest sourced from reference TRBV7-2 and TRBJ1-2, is GAGVSQSPSNKVTEKGKDVELRCDPISGHTALYWYRQSLGQGLEFLIYFQGNSAPDKSGLPSDRFSAERTGGSVSTLTIQRTQQEDSAVYLCASSFGQGPSYGYTFGSGTRLTVV.

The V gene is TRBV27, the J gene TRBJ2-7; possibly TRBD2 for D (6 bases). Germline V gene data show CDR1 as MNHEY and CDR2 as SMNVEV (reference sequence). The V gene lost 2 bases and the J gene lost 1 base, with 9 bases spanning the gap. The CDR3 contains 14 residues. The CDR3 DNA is TGTGCCAGCAGTTTAATCCGGGGGTCCTACGAGCAGTACTTC. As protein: CASSLIRGSYEQYF.

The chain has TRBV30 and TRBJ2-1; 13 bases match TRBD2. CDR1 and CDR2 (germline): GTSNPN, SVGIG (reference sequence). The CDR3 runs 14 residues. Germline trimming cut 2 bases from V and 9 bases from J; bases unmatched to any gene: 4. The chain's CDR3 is CAWSRTSGGIEQFF. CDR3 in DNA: TGTGCCTGGAGTAGGACTAGCGGGGGCATTGAGCAGTTCTTC. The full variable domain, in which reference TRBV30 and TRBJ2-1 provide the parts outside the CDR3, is SQTIHQWPATLVQPVGSPLSLECTVEGTSNPNLYWYRQAAGRGLQLLFYSVGIGQISSEVPQNLSASRPQDRQFILSSKKLLLSDSGFYLCAWSRTSGGIEQFFGPGTRLTVL.